Listed below are T cell receptor beta chains from one sample, sequenced in a study of CD8+ T cells in alopecia areata. Sequencing used immunoSEQ multiplex PCR; TCRdb keeps in-frame clones, though not all of them. The sample yields roughly 250,000 clones, approximately 60% seen once. This sample comprised CD4+ T cells sorted from blood, obtained around week 54, from a patient treated with tofacitinib. The receptor set was obtained from a human donor with alopecia areata. The CDR3 runs from the conserved cysteine through the conserved F or W. D genes are given only for firm matches. Size tells how often a clone was seen (once, few, many) or the class of an expanded clone, and some rows leave it out.

DNA: TGTGCCACCAGCAGAGATCGCTCACCGCGAGGCGAGCAGTACTTC
CDR3: CATSRDRSPRGEQYF
V: TRBV15
size: .
J: TRBJ2-7
D: .

DNA: TGCGCCAGCAGCTCGGGACAAAAAGGGCAGCCCCAGCATTTT
CDR3: CASSSGQKGQPQHF
V: TRBV5-1
size: .
J: TRBJ1-5
D: .

DNA: TGTGCCTGGAAAGGTTCCACGGACAGCTACGAGCAGTACTTC
CDR3: CAWKGSTDSYEQYF
V: TRBV30
size: few
J: TRBJ2-7
D: .

DNA: TGCAGCGTTGATCGTGCAGGCACTGAAGCTTTCTTT
CDR3: CSVDRAGTEAFF
V: TRBV29-1
size: .
J: TRBJ1-1
D: .

DNA: TGCGCCCCCTCGGGACAGGGATCCTACGAGCAGTACTTC
CDR3: CAPSGQGSYEQYF
V: TRBV23-1
size: few
J: TRBJ2-7
D: TRBD1

DNA: TGTGCCTGGAATATAAAAGAGACCCAGTACTTC
CDR3: CAWNIKETQYF
V: TRBV30
size: .
J: TRBJ2-5
D: .

DNA: TGTGCCAGCAGCCAAGGTTTTGGGATATATACGCAGTATTTT
CDR3: CASSQGFGIYTQYF
V: TRBV4-2
size: .
J: TRBJ2-3
D: .

DNA: TGTGCCAGCAGCTTGGGGACTGAAGCTTTCTTT
CDR3: CASSLGTEAFF
V: TRBV5-4
size: .
J: TRBJ1-1
D: .

DNA: TGTGCCTGGAGTTCGGGACAGGGTACCACTGAAGCTTTCTTT
CDR3: CAWSSGQGTTEAFF
V: TRBV30
size: .
J: TRBJ1-1
D: TRBD1

DNA: TGTGCCAGCAGTTGGGGGGACGGAACCTACGAGCAGTACTTC
CDR3: CASSWGDGTYEQYF
V: TRBV27
size: .
J: TRBJ2-7
D: .

DNA: TGCAGCCCGGGCGCAGCTTTCTTT
CDR3: CSPGAAFF
V: TRBV29-1
size: .
J: TRBJ1-1
D: .

DNA: TGCAGCGTTCTGAATGGGGGCACTGAAGCTTTCTTT
CDR3: CSVLNGGTEAFF
V: TRBV29-1
size: .
J: TRBJ1-1
D: .

DNA: TGTGCCAGTAGTTACAGGGGTTGGAGCAATCAGCCCCAGCATTTT
CDR3: CASSYRGWSNQPQHF
V: TRBV19
size: .
J: TRBJ1-5
D: TRBD1

DNA: TGTGCCAGCAGCTTAGTAGGGGGTGGGCAGCCCCAGCATTTT
CDR3: CASSLVGGGQPQHF
V: TRBV7-9
size: few
J: TRBJ1-5
D: .

DNA: TGTGCCATCAGTGAGTCAGAGGGGCGAGAAGGCTACACCTTC
CDR3: CAISESEGREGYTF
V: TRBV10-3
size: few
J: TRBJ1-2
D: .

DNA: TGCAGCGCTGGACAGGTTCGGTCCTACAATGAGCAGTTCTTC
CDR3: CSAGQVRSYNEQFF
V: TRBV29-1
size: few
J: TRBJ2-1
D: TRBD1

DNA: TGTGCCAGCAGTTTGAGACGCCAAGAGACCCAGTACTTC
CDR3: CASSLRRQETQYF
V: TRBV27
size: .
J: TRBJ2-5
D: .

DNA: TGTGCCAGCAGTCCACCATCCGGGGAGCTGTTTTTT
CDR3: CASSPPSGELFF
V: TRBV7-9
size: many
J: TRBJ2-2
D: .

DNA: TGTGCCAGCAGCTTGGAGTACCAGAGCAATCAGCCCCAGCATTTT
CDR3: CASSLEYQSNQPQHF
V: TRBV5-5
size: .
J: TRBJ1-5
D: .

DNA: TGTGCCTGGAGTGTACGGGGGGCCTCCCAAGAGACCCAGTACTTC
CDR3: CAWSVRGASQETQYF
V: TRBV30
size: .
J: TRBJ2-5
D: .

DNA: TGCAGCGTTGATCGAGGGCTCCAAGAGACCCAGTACTTC
CDR3: CSVDRGLQETQYF
V: TRBV29-1
size: .
J: TRBJ2-5
D: .

DNA: TGTGCCAGCAGCGCCGGGACTACGGGGGCTTTCTTT
CDR3: CASSAGTTGAFF
V: TRBV25-1
size: .
J: TRBJ1-1
D: .

DNA: TGCGCCAGCAGCTTGGAGACTACGGTCTACGAGCAGTACTTC
CDR3: CASSLETTVYEQYF
V: TRBV5-1
size: .
J: TRBJ2-7
D: .

DNA: TGTGCCATCAGTGACCGGACGAGAAGGGAGACCCAGTACTTC
CDR3: CAISDRTRRETQYF
V: TRBV10-3
size: .
J: TRBJ2-5
D: .

DNA: TGTGCCAGCAGCTCTAGCGGGACTAGCACAGATACGCAGTATTTT
CDR3: CASSSSGTSTDTQYF
V: TRBV7-2
size: once
J: TRBJ2-3
D: TRBD2

DNA: TGCGCCAGCAGCTTCGGGACGGCGAACACTGAAGCTTTCTTT
CDR3: CASSFGTANTEAFF
V: TRBV5-1
size: few
J: TRBJ1-1
D: .

DNA: TGCAGCGTTCGGAAGGGGGCAGGGGAGACCCAGTACTTC
CDR3: CSVRKGAGETQYF
V: TRBV29-1
size: few
J: TRBJ2-5
D: TRBD1

DNA: TGTGCCAGCAGCCAAGCGGGAAGGGGGCAGAACACTGAAGCTTTCTTT
CDR3: CASSQAGRGQNTEAFF
V: TRBV4-2
size: .
J: TRBJ1-1
D: TRBD1

DNA: TGCAGCGTTGAACTTGTGGTTGCAGATACGCAGTATTTT
CDR3: CSVELVVADTQYF
V: TRBV29-1
size: .
J: TRBJ2-3
D: .

DNA: TGTGCCAGCAGCCCCTTGGGGGACAGGTCCTACGAGCAGTACTTC
CDR3: CASSPLGDRSYEQYF
V: TRBV6-5
size: .
J: TRBJ2-7
D: TRBD1

DNA: TGTGCCAGCTCCCGTAGCACAGATACGCAGTATTTT
CDR3: CASSRSTDTQYF
V: TRBV18
size: .
J: TRBJ2-3
D: .

DNA: TGTGCCAGCAGCTTATTTGCAGGGGCCTACGAGCAGTACTTC
CDR3: CASSLFAGAYEQYF
V: TRBV7-3
size: .
J: TRBJ2-7
D: .

DNA: TGTGCCAGCACCCCGTGGACGGGAGAAAACATTCAGTACTTC
CDR3: CASTPWTGENIQYF
V: TRBV6-6
size: .
J: TRBJ2-4
D: .

DNA: TGTGCCAGCAGCTTCCGGACCACCCGCTCTGGGGCCAACGTCCTGACTTTC
CDR3: CASSFRTTRSGANVLTF
V: TRBV9
size: once
J: TRBJ2-6
D: .

DNA: TGCGCCAGCAGCCAAGACCCTCGTGGGGGGAGTTCACCCCTCCACTTT
CDR3: CASSQDPRGGSSPLHF
V: TRBV4-3
size: .
J: TRBJ1-6
D: .

DNA: TGTGCCTGGAGGCCGGGGGGCCAGACCTACGAGCAGTACTTC
CDR3: CAWRPGGQTYEQYF
V: TRBV30
size: .
J: TRBJ2-7
D: .

DNA: TGCAGCCTTTTCTGGGGGGAGACCCAGTACTTC
CDR3: CSLFWGETQYF
V: TRBV29-1
size: .
J: TRBJ2-5
D: .

DNA: TGTGCCAGCAGCTTAACGGGGGGTTACACAGATACGCAGTATTTT
CDR3: CASSLTGGYTDTQYF
V: TRBV5-4
size: .
J: TRBJ2-3
D: TRBD2

DNA: TGTGCCAGCTCACCCTCTGTTGCAGTCGTGAAGACCCAGTACTTC
CDR3: CASSPSVAVVKTQYF
V: TRBV18
size: .
J: TRBJ2-5
D: .

DNA: TGTGCCAGCAGTTTGCTAGCGGGGACTACTGGGGAGCAGTACTTC
CDR3: CASSLLAGTTGEQYF
V: TRBV2
size: .
J: TRBJ2-7
D: TRBD2

DNA: TGTGCCAGCAGCCGGGATAGCGGGGGGGCAAGGGAGCAGTACTTC
CDR3: CASSRDSGGAREQYF
V: TRBV7-2
size: .
J: TRBJ2-7
D: TRBD2

DNA: TGTGCCAGCAGCTTTGGGGATTCACCCCTCCACTTT
CDR3: CASSFGDSPLHF
V: TRBV7-9
size: .
J: TRBJ1-6
D: .

DNA: TGCAGCGTTCTTGCCTTGGGCTATGGCTACACCTTC
CDR3: CSVLALGYGYTF
V: TRBV29-1
size: .
J: TRBJ1-2
D: .

DNA: TGTGCCAGCTCACCATCGGAATCTCCCCCAGATACGCAGTATTTT
CDR3: CASSPSESPPDTQYF
V: TRBV18
size: .
J: TRBJ2-3
D: .

DNA: TGTGCCACCAGCAGAGATGGCGGAGGGTCACCCCTCCACTTT
CDR3: CATSRDGGGSPLHF
V: TRBV15
size: few
J: TRBJ1-6
D: .

DNA: TGTGCCAGCAGCCCCGGACAGGGCGGGATCGGGGAGCTGTTTTTT
CDR3: CASSPGQGGIGELFF
V: TRBV5-4
size: once
J: TRBJ2-2
D: TRBD1

DNA: TGCGCCAGCAGCCCATACAACAGGGGCACTGAAGCTTTCTTT
CDR3: CASSPYNRGTEAFF
V: TRBV4-1
size: .
J: TRBJ1-1
D: TRBD1

DNA: TGCGCCAGCAGCCGTGGGACCCTCGGTGGGACCTACGAGCAGTACTTC
CDR3: CASSRGTLGGTYEQYF
V: TRBV4-3
size: .
J: TRBJ2-7
D: .

DNA: TGTGCCAGCAGCTCATTGGACAGGGCGAGTGAAGCTTTCTTT
CDR3: CASSSLDRASEAFF
V: TRBV11-1
size: once
J: TRBJ1-1
D: TRBD1

DNA: TGCAGCGTTGCGTTCGGGACAGGGGTTATGGAGCAGTACTTC
CDR3: CSVAFGTGVMEQYF
V: TRBV29-1
size: few
J: TRBJ2-7
D: TRBD1

DNA: TGTGCCATCAGTGAGTCTTGGCGGGGAGAAGGGGAGCAGTACTTC
CDR3: CAISESWRGEGEQYF
V: TRBV10-3
size: .
J: TRBJ2-7
D: .

DNA: TGTGCCATCAAGGGGTTCGGGGAAAACATTCAGTACTTC
CDR3: CAIKGFGENIQYF
V: TRBV10-3
size: few
J: TRBJ2-4
D: .

DNA: TGTGCCAGCAGCGTAGGATACCCCCTGGAGAGGGGAAGATATGGCTACACCTTC
CDR3: CASSVGYPLERGRYGYTF
V: TRBV9
size: .
J: TRBJ1-2
D: .

DNA: TGTGCCAGCAGAAGGACAGGGCAGGAGTCACCCCTCCACTTT
CDR3: CASRRTGQESPLHF
V: TRBV7-9
size: .
J: TRBJ1-6
D: TRBD1

DNA: TGTGCCAGCAGCCCACAGGGAAAAGAGACCCAGTACTTC
CDR3: CASSPQGKETQYF
V: TRBV11-2
size: .
J: TRBJ2-5
D: .